A single sample gave rise to the 27 T cell receptor beta chains below, sequenced in a study of T cells in Graves' hyperthyroidism and ophthalmopathy. The investigators amplified TCR beta CDR3 regions from RNA transcripts. HTBI primers were the set used in a first-round RT-PCR of the TCR CDR3. Via MiXCR, TCRdb re-called the multiplex PCR reads, giving one row per CDR3 protein. Of a few hundred thousand distinct CDR3 sequences in the sample, approximately 17% are singletons; the top ten hold about 51%. The sample consisted of blood. The receptors originated from a woman aged 60 to 75 with Graves' ophthalmopathy.

The chain links TRBV12-3 or TRBV12-4 to TRBJ1-3; D unresolved. The CDR3 has 12 amino acids. Trimming removed 6 bases at V and 3 bases at J, with 6 bases between. The CDR3 is CASSQHGNTIYF. In nucleotides, the CDR3 is TGTGCCAGCAGCCAACATGGAAACACCATATATTTT.

This clonotype was picked up many times. The chain recombines TRBV18 with TRBJ2-7, with 8 bases identical to TRBD1. The CDR3 totals 14 residues. J lost 3 bases, V lost 5 bases, and 6 bases had no gene match. Per germline, CDR1 KGHSH and CDR2 LQKENI. DNA for the CDR3: TGTGCCAGCTCAATTGGACAGGGCGACTACGAGCAGTACTTC. It encodes CASSIGQGDYEQYF. Full variable domain (outside the CDR3, taken from reference TRBV18 and TRBJ2-7): NAGVMQNPRHLVRRRGQEARLRCSPMKGHSHVYWYRQLPEEGLKFMVYLQKENIIDESGMPKERFSAEFPKEGPSILRIQQVVRGDSAAYFCASSIGQGDYEQYFGPGTRLTVT.

The chain couples TRBV28 to TRBJ2-5; TRBD1 agrees at 8 bases. The CDR3 runs to 18 residues. In germline, CDR1 is MDHEN, CDR2 SYDVKM. Unmatched junction bases numbered 15, after V lost 1 base and J lost 5 bases. The CDR3 protein is CASSLFSLPRGLVETQYF. The CDR3 region has the DNA TGTGCCAGCAGTTTATTTAGTTTGCCCAGGGGGCTGGTGGAGACCCAGTACTTC.

V usage is TRBV10-3 and J usage is TRBJ1-2; TRBD1 aligns across 8 bases. The CDR3 runs to 14 residues. The V gene's germline CDR1 is ENHRY and CDR2 SYGVKD. With V trimmed by 8 bases and J by 4 bases, 9 bases remained unmatched. CDR3: CAIGPPGQGYGYTF. The CDR3 nucleotides read TGTGCCATCGGCCCTCCCGGACAGGGCTATGGCTACACCTTC.

The chain carries TRBV5-4 and TRBJ2-3; weak D call: TRBD2 (5 bases). Germline V lookup: CDR1 SGHNT, CDR2 YYREEE (reference sequence). With 4 bases removed from V and 2 bases from J, the gap between germline ends came to 17 bases. This CDR3 is built from 16 residues. In DNA, the CDR3 is TGTGCCAGCAGCGGGAGTAAGCGGATAATCACAGATACGCAGTATTTT. Its translation is CASSGSKRIITDTQYF.

This clonotype has a count of ten or more. V gene TRBV2 combines with J gene TRBJ2-1; D gene ambiguous. The V gene lost 4 bases and the J gene lost 0 bases, with 10 bases spanning the gap. The germline gives CDR1 SNHLY, CDR2 FYNNEI. The CDR3 is 15 residues long. CDR3 nucleotides: TGTGCCAGCAGTGCTGCGGCCAGCTCCTACAATGAGCAGTTCTTC. This gives the protein CASSAAASSYNEQFF.

The chain is built from TRBV5-1 and TRBJ2-1; D gene unclear. Trimming took off 3 bases at V and 4 bases at J, with 11 bases between the two ends. The CDR3 is 14 residues long. Germline CDR1 and CDR2: SGHRS and YFSETQ. CDR3 amino acids: CASSSGVAYNEQFF. The CDR3 DNA is TGCGCCAGCAGCTCTGGGGTTGCATACAATGAGCAGTTCTTC.

This clonotype was seen a handful of times. It may be a read error: a sequence one base away is much more abundant. The chain employs TRBV28 and TRBJ1-5; D gene unclear. Germline V gene lookup returns CDR1 MDHEN and CDR2 SYDVKM. This CDR3 has 15 residues. V was cut by 1 base and J by 7 bases, with 14 bases left in between. The CDR3 coding sequence is TGTGCCAGCAGTTTATTGAGTAGGGCCGGCCAGCCCCAGCATTTT. It translates to CASSLLSRAGQPQHF.

This clonotype was counted many times. The chain recombines TRBV30 with TRBJ1-1; 10 bases match TRBD1. CDR3 length equals 16 residues. Germline CDR1 and CDR2: GTSNPN and SVGIG (reference sequence). J lost 3 bases, V lost 3 bases, and 10 bases had no gene match. CDR3 protein: CAWSNPRDRGDTEAFF. CDR3 DNA: TGTGCCTGGAGCAATCCCCGGGACAGGGGAGACACTGAAGCTTTCTTT.

V and J are TRBV19 and TRBJ2-2; 7 positions agree with TRBD2. The CDR3 is 15 residues long. V lost 3 bases, J lost 7 bases, and 8 bases stayed unmatched. CDR1 and CDR2 (germline): LNHDA, SQIVND (reference sequence). The CDR3 loop is CASSMAGVVRGELFF. The CDR3 bases are TGTGCCAGTAGTATGGCGGGGGTTGTTCGCGGGGAGCTGTTTTTT.

To note about this clonotype: A much more abundant neighbour one base away suggests this may be a read error. The chain is built from TRBV18 and TRBJ1-2, with D possibly being TRBD1 (5 bases). The CDR3 contains 15 residues. Germline assignment: CDR1 KGHSH and CDR2 LQKENI. The CDR3 is CAGSPSQGANYGYTF. The CDR3 DNA follows: TGTGCCGGCTCACCATCGCAGGGCGCCAACTATGGCTACACCTTC.

This clonotype was seen more than once but under ten times. This chain joins TRBV5-5 and TRBJ2-7, with D possibly matching TRBD1 (5 bases). V lost 2 bases to trimming and J lost 0 bases, with 15 bases between them. Germline CDR1 reads SGHKS; CDR2 reads YYEKEE (reference sequence). This CDR3 comprises 16 residues. CDR3 residues: CASSFGRGLSSYEQYF. The CDR3 region has the DNA TGTGCCAGCAGCTTTGGAAGGGGCTTAAGCTCCTACGAGCAGTACTTC.

J is TRBJ2-7 and V is TRBV18, with a weak D call TRBD2 (5 bases). The CDR3 has 15 residues. In germline, CDR1 is KGHSH, CDR2 LQKENI. Trimming cost V 3 bases and J 7 bases, with 19 bases left between them. The CDR3 protein is CASSPGPRPTGEQYF. In nucleotides, the CDR3 is TGTGCCAGCTCACCTGGGCCTCGTCCGACGGGGGAGCAGTACTTC.

This clonotype was observed many times. This chain connects TRBV20-1 to TRBJ2-1, with 7 bases matching TRBD1. This CDR3 spans 16 amino acids. Germline CDR1 DFQATT, CDR2 SNEGSKA (reference sequence). V dropped 0 bases and J dropped 1; count of bases not matched to a gene: 6. The CDR3 DNA sequence: TGCAGTGCTAGAGATCAGGGGGTTTTTTCCTACAATGAGCAGTTCTTC. This gives the protein CSARDQGVFSYNEQFF.

This rearrangement joins TRBV9 to TRBJ1-6; 9 bases agree with TRBD1. The length of the CDR3 is 13 residues. Germline assignment: CDR1 SGDLS and CDR2 YYNGEE. V was clipped by 7 bases and J by 8 bases; unmatched bases: 4. The CDR3 region is CASGTGWYSPLHF. CDR3 nucleotide sequence: TGTGCCAGCGGGACAGGGTGGTATTCACCCCTCCACTTT.

V is TRBV9 and J is TRBJ1-3, with 11 bases aligning to TRBD1. The germline gives CDR1 SGDLS, CDR2 YYNGEE. The CDR3 runs to 16 residues. The V and J ends lost 5 bases and 0 bases, in that order; junction bases with no gene match: 4. The DNA of the CDR3 is TGTGCCAGCAGGCCCGGGACAGGGGGCTCTGGAAACACCATATATTTT. This codes for CASRPGTGGSGNTIYF.

This clonotype was seen many times. The rearrangement joins TRBV2 to TRBJ2-3; a possible D gene is TRBD1 (6 bases). This CDR3 has 15 amino acids. CDR1 is SNHLY, CDR2 FYNNEI, per germline. V was cut by 6 bases and J by 0 bases, with 13 bases left in between. The CDR3: CASRQDRLSTDTQYF. CDR3 bases: TGTGCCAGCAGGCAGGACAGATTAAGCACAGATACGCAGTATTTT.

The rearrangement links TRBV3-1 to TRBJ2-7, with 7 bases identical to TRBD1. The CDR3 is 13 amino acids. Per germline, CDR1 LGHDT and CDR2 YNNKEL (reference sequence). V gave up 6 bases and J gave up 7 bases; unmatched junction bases: 9. The CDR3 bases are TGTGCCAGCAGACCTCAGGGGGTTTGGGAGCAGTACTTC. It codes for CASRPQGVWEQYF.

This clonotype was counted many times. This chain uses TRBV27 with TRBJ2-1; D is undetermined. The germline V gene encodes CDR1 MNHEY and CDR2 SMNVEV (reference sequence). The ends were cut back, 2 bases at V and 0 bases at J, with 8 bases in the middle. This CDR3 has 15 residues. Here the CDR3 DNA reads TGTGCCAGCAGTTTAGGGGTGGGCTCCTACAATGAGCAGTTCTTC. Translating it yields CASSLGVGSYNEQFF.

This chain connects TRBV14 to TRBJ1-3; D is undetermined. The CDR3 length is 16 residues. Trimming took off 2 bases at V and 2 bases at J, with 13 bases between the two ends. CDR1 and CDR2 (germline): SGHDN, FVKESK. In DNA, the CDR3 is TGTGCCAGCAGCCAAAAAGTCCGGGTTCCTGGAAACACCATATATTTT. The encoded protein is CASSQKVRVPGNTIYF. Full variable domain (missing parts from reference TRBV14 and TRBJ1-3): EAGVTQFPSHSVIEKGQTVTLRCDPISGHDNLYWYRRVMGKEIKFLLHFVKESKQDESGMPNNRFLAERTGGTYSTLKVQPAELEDSGVYFCASSQKVRVPGNTIYFGEGSWLTVV.

Many counts were recorded for this clonotype. This chain joins TRBV2 and TRBJ1-6; D gene unclear. The CDR3 loop spans 16 amino acids. Germline V gene sequence: CDR1 SNHLY, CDR2 FYNNEI. The V end was cut by 4 bases, the J end by 0 bases, with 10 bases between. The CDR3 sequence: CASSGVASSYNSPLHF. The CDR3 DNA reads TGTGCCAGCAGTGGCGTGGCGAGCTCCTATAATTCACCCCTCCACTTT.

The chain combines TRBV6-1 with TRBJ1-2; 7 bases fit TRBD1. CDR3 length: 14 residues. J was trimmed by 8 bases and V by 6 bases; bases with no gene match: 12. Germline CDR1 and CDR2: MNHNS and SASEGT. This chain's CDR3 is CASSDDRVGKGYTF. CDR3 in DNA: TGTGCCAGCAGCGACGACAGGGTTGGGAAGGGCTACACCTTC.

V and J are TRBV3-1 and TRBJ2-3; 8 bases map to TRBD2. The CDR3 length is 14 residues. Germline CDR1 LGHDT, CDR2 YNNKEL (reference sequence). Losses at the gene ends were 5 bases for V and 4 bases for J; bases not matched to a gene: 5. The CDR3 region has the DNA TGTGCCAGCAGCTTTGGACTAGCTGCAGATACGCAGTATTTT. It is translated as CASSFGLAADTQYF.

This clonotype was recorded many times. This chain joins TRBV27 and TRBJ2-7; D gene unclear. The V gene's germline CDR1 is MNHEY and CDR2 SMNVEV (reference sequence). The V end lost 3 bases, the J end lost 4 bases, and 13 bases lay between the germline ends. This CDR3 is 14 amino acids long. DNA of the CDR3: TGTGCCAGCAGTTTCGGTCCGGCTGGGTACGAGCAGTACTTC. It encodes CASSFGPAGYEQYF.

A few counts support this clonotype. V usage is TRBV6-5 and J usage is TRBJ2-2; tentatively, D is TRBD1 (6 bases). CDR1 MNHEY and CDR2 SVGAGI come from the germline V gene. Trimming shortened V by 2 bases and J by 9 bases, and 16 bases separated the two germline ends. The CDR3 consists of 15 residues. Here the CDR3 reads CASSYLDSNFRELFF. The CDR3 nucleotides read TGTGCCAGCAGTTACCTGGACAGTAACTTTCGGGAGCTGTTTTTT.

This clonotype was seen many times. The chain employs TRBV11-2 and TRBJ2-1, with 11 bases that match TRBD1. There are 15 residues in the CDR3. The ends lost 5 bases at V and 4 bases at J; junction bases unmatched: 4. From germline, CDR1 is SGHAT and CDR2 FQNNGV. The CDR3 spells CASSRGTGGYNEQFF. CDR3 nucleotides: TGTGCCAGCAGCCGAGGGACAGGGGGGTACAATGAGCAGTTCTTC.

About this clonotype itself: This may arise from a read error, as a much more abundant clone is one base away. The chain combines TRBV5-1 with TRBJ2-3; TRBD2 is a possible D gene (5 bases). From germline, CDR1 is SGHRS and CDR2 YFSETQ. The CDR3 consists of 12 residues. V was clipped by 5 bases and J by 8 bases, with 12 bases between them. CDR3 amino acids: CASSREMGTQYF. The CDR3 region has the DNA TGCGCCAGCAGTCGGGAAATGGGTACGCAGTATTTT.